This T cell receptor (beta chain) was identified in a study of T cell responses to AZD1222 COVID-19 vaccine (dated by TCRdb to 2020 to 2023). Broadly, across the study: A total of approximately 240 trial participants underwent TCR sequencing, of whom 200 to 220 had received two doses of AZD1222 and about 25 had received two doses of the MenACWY control vaccine. Trial participants were enrolled by age into subgroups of 18-55, 56-69 and 70-plus years, and about 150, 27 and 61 TCR-sequenced participants, respectively, were included in these subgroups. Results and caveats for the whole study, not just this receptor: In the small 56-69-year group, the increase in depth fell short of significance, most likely because of low power. Because no day 14 peak-response samples were available, the repertoires could be characterized only after the peak T cell response. Spike-specific TCR breadth and depth rose significantly after two AZD1222 doses compared with day 0 and with MenACWY recipients. Most participants were white British and females outnumbered males, and the authors suggested that clonal diversity may have been underestimated. Conclusions about previously exposed vaccinees were limited because only a handful of AZD1222 recipients were SARS-CoV-2 seropositive at baseline. The whole spike protein was spanned by vaccine-associated CD4 TCRs, and dominant responses were seen in regions 160-218 and 743-854. Reportedly, close to half of the unique spike-specific TCRs recognized epitopes lying outside the regions that are mutated in the B.1.351 and B.1.1.7 variants.

Inclusive of the bounding cysteine and phenylalanine, the CDR3 is 14 residues long. The entry retains the CDR3 DNA only, 42 bases that are in frame from base 1. The germline V gene (reference sequence) yields LGHDT for CDR1 and YNNKEL for CDR2. Deletion took 4 bases off V and 7 bases off J, with a span of 14 bases between the germline ends. The time point label of this sample denotes: about 28 days (+/-7) after the second vaccine dose. AZD1222 recipients with second doses at about 4 weeks or about 12 weeks were pooled, because spike-specific TCR depth and breadth did not differ between schedules. Vaccinee samples came from UK trials COV001 and COV002, including a single-blind randomized controlled phase 2/3 trial of AZD1222 (ChAdOx1 nCoV-19) in healthy adults. For TCRbeta chain sequencing, PBMC samples were collected from trial participants at day 0 and at day 28 after the second dose. The CDR3 regions of human TCRbeta chains were analyzed by immunosequencing. The original pipeline was this. Repertoire TCRs were matched against a reference library of SARS-CoV-2-specific TCRs generated with the MIRA antigen-specificity platform. Breadth meant the fraction of unique TCRs that were SARS-CoV-2-associated, whereas depth meant the fraction of total T cells that were SARS-CoV-2-associated. Using the MIRA data, each spike-specific TCR was mapped to the spike region that the TCR reacts to and placed in a CD4 or CD8 class. Log10-transformed breadth and depth values were compared by one-way ANOVA with Sidak's multiple comparisons tests. TCRdb stores this immuneACCESS table with in-frame sequences only. Part of the clones is absent; in the studies checked, under half of the shortfall reflects unresolved V genes, and no reason is known for the rest. V and J calls plus clone size are reproduced from that table; the DNA served to infer D and trimming. In all, the sample holds about 78,000 clones, and 90% of those were seen once. About 3.1% of the sample goes to the ten largest clones.

This clone was counted between two and nine times. No antigen is known for it. It has no much larger one-base neighbor in the sample; base qualities were not kept. This receptor was identified in an adult who received the AZD1222 COVID-19 vaccine. The chain couples TRBV3-1 (or the pseudogene TRBV3-2) to TRBJ1-5; the D segment could be TRBD1, given 5 matching bases. Sequencing used peripheral blood, obtained 28 days after the second AZD1222 dose. The CDR3 is CASSLGRGNQPQHF. The sequence in DNA is TGTGCCAGCAGCCTTGGTAGGGGAAACCAGCCCCAGCATTTT.